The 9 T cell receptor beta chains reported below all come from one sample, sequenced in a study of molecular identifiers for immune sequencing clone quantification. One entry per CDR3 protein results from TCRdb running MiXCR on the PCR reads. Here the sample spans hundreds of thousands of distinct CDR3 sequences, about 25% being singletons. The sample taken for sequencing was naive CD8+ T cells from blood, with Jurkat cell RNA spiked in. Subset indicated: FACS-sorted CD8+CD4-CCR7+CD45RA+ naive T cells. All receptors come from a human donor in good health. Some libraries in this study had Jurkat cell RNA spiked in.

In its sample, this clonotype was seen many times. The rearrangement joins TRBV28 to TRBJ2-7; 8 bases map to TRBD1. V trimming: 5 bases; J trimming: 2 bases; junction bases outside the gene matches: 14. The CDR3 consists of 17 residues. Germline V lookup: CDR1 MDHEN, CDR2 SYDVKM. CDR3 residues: CASSLEKQGVPPYEQYF. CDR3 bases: TGTGCCAGCAGTCTAGAAAAACAGGGGGTACCCCCCTACGAGCAGTACTTC.

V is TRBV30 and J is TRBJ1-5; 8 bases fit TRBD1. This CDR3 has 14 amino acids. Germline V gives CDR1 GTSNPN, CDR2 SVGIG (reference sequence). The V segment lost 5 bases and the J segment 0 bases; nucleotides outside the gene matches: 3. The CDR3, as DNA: TGTGCCTGGGGACAGGGCTATAGCAATCAGCCCCAGCATTTT. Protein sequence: CAWGQGYSNQPQHF.

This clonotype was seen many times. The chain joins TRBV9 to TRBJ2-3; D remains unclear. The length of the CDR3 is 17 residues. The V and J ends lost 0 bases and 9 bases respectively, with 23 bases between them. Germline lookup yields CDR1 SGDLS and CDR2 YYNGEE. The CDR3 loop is CASSVAEFALLGHTQYF. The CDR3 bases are TGTGCCAGCAGCGTAGCCGAGTTTGCCCTTTTAGGGCACACGCAGTATTTT. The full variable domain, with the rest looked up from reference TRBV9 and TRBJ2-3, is DSGVTQTPKHLITATGQRVTLRCSPRSGDLSVYWYQQSLDQGLQFLIQYYNGEERAKGNILERFSAQQFPDLHSELNLSSLELGDSALYFCASSVAEFALLGHTQYFGPGTRLTVL.

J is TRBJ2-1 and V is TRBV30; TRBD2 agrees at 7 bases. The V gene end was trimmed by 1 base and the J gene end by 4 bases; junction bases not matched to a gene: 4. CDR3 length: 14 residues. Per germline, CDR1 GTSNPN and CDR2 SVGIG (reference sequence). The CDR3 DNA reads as TGTGCCTGGAGTGGCCTAGCGGAATACAATGAGCAGTTCTTC. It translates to CAWSGLAEYNEQFF.

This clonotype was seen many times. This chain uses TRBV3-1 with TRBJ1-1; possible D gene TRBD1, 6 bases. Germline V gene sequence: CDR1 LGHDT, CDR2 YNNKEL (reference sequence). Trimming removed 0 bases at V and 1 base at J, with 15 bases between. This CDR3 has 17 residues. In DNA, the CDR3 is TGTGCCAGCAGCCAAGAAGGTCTATTGGGGGCGAACACTGAAGCTTTCTTT. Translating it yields CASSQEGLLGANTEAFF.

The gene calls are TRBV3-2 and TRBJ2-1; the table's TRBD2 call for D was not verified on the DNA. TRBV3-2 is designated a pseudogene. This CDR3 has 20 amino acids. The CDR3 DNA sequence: TGTGCCAGCAGGCCACAAGATTTCAGCGGGGGGGCCTTGTCCTACAATGAGCAGTTCTTC. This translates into CASRPQDFSGGALSYNEQFF.

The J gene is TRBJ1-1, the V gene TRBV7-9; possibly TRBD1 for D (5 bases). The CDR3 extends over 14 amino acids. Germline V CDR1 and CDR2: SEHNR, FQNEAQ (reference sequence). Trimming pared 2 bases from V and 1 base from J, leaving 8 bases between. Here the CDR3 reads CASSLPGKNTEAFF. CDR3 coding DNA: TGTGCCAGCAGCTTACCAGGGAAGAACACTGAAGCTTTCTTT.

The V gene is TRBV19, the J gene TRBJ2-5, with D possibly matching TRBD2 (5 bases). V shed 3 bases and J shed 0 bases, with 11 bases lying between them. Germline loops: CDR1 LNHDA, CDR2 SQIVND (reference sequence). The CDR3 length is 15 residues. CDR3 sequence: CASSMVALNQETQYF. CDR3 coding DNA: TGTGCCAGTAGTATGGTAGCGCTGAACCAAGAGACCCAGTACTTC.

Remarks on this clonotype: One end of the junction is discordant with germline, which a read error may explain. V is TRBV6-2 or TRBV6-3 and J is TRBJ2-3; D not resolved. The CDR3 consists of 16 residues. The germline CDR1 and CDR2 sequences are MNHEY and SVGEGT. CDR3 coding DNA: TGTGCCGGCAGTCCCGTATTTAGGGTCGGCGCAGATACGCAGTATTTT. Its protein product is CAGSPVFRVGADTQYF.